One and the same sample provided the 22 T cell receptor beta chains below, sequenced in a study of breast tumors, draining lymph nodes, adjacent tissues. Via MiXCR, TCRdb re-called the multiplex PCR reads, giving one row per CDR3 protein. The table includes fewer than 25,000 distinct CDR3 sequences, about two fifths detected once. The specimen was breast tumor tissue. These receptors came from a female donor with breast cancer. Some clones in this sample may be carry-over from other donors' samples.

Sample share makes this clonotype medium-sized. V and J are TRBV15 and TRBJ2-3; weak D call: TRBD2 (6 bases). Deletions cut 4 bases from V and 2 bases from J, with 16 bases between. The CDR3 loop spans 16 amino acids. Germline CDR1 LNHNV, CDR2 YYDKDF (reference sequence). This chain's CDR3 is CATSTRDLTDTDTQYF. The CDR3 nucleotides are TGTGCCACCAGCACAAGGGACTTGACAGACACAGATACGCAGTATTTT.

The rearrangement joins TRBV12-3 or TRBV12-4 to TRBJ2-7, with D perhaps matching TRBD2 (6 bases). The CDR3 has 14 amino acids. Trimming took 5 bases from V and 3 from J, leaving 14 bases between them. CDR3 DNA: TGTGCCAGCAGTCCCCGGGACTTCAGCTACGAGCAGTACTTC. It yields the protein CASSPRDFSYEQYF.

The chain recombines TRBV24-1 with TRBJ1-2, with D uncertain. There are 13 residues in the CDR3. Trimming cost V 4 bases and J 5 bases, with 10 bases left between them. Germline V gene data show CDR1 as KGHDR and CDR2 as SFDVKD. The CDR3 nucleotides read TGTGCCACCAGTGACCTCCACAGTTATGGCTACACCTTC. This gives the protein CATSDLHSYGYTF.

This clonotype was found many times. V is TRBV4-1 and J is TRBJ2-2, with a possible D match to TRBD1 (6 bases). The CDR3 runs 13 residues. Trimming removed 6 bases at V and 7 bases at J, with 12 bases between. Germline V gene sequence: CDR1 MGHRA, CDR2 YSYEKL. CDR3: CASRLEGVGELFF. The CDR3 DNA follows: TGCGCCAGCAGACTAGAGGGGGTCGGGGAGCTGTTTTTT.

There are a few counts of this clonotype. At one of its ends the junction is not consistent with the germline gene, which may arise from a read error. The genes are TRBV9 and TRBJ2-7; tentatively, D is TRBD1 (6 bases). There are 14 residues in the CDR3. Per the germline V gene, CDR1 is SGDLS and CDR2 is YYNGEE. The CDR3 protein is CASSPPRGTNEQSF. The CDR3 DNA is TGTGCCAGCAGCCCACCGAGGGGGACAAACGAGCAGTCCTTC.

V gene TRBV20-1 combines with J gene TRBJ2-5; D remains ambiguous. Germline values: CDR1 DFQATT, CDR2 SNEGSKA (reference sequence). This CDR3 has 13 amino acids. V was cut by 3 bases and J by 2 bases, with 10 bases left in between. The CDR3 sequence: CSASRTEQETQYF. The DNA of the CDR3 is TGCAGTGCTAGCCGGACGGAACAAGAGACCCAGTACTTC.

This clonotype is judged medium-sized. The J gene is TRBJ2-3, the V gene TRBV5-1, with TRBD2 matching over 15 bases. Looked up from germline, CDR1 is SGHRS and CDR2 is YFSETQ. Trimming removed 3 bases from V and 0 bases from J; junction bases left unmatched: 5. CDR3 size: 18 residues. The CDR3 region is CASSSGLAGGRSTDTQYF. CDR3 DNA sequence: TGCGCCAGCAGCTCCGGACTAGCGGGGGGGCGGAGCACAGATACGCAGTATTTT.

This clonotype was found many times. The CDR3 nucleotides read TGTGCCAGCAGCTTGATTACTAGCGGGAGAAGTGAGCAGTACTTC. It codes for CASSLITSGRSEQYF. The V call is TRBV5-6, the J call TRBJ2-7; TRBD2 matches 11 bases. V dropped 1 base and J dropped 7; count of bases not matched to a gene: 7. The CDR3 covers 15 residues. CDR1 SGHDT and CDR2 YYEEEE come from the germline V gene. Supplemented by reference TRBV5-6 and TRBJ2-7, the full variable domain reads DAGVTQSPTHLIKTRGQQVTLRCSPKSGHDTVSWYQQALGQGPQFIFQYYEEEERQRGNFPDRFSGHQFPNYSSELNVNALLLGDSALYLCASSLITSGRSEQYFGPGTRLTVT.

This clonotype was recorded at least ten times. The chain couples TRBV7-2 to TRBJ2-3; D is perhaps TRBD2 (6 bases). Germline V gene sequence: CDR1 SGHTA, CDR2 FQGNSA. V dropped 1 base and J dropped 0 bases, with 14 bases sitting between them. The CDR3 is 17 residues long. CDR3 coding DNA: TGTGCCAGCAGCTTAGGCCCAGCGGGTTTAAGCACAGATACGCAGTATTTT. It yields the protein CASSLGPAGLSTDTQYF.

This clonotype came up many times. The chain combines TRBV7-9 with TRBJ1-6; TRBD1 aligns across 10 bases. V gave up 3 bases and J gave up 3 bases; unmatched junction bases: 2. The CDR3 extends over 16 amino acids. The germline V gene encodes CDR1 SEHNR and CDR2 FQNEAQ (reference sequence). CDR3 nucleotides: TGTGCCAGCAGCTTGGGACAGGGGTTCTATAATTCACCCCTCCACTTT. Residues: CASSLGQGFYNSPLHF.

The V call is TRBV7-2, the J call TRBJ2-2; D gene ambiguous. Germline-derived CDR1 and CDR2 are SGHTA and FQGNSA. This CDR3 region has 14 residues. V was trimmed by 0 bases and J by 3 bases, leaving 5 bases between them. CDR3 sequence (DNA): TGTGCCAGCAGCTTAGCCCTACACACCGGGGAGCTGTTTTTT. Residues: CASSLALHTGELFF. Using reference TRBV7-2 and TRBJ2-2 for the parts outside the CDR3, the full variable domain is GAGVSQSPSNKVTEKGKDVELRCDPISGHTALYWYRQSLGQGLEFLIYFQGNSAPDKSGLPSDRFSAERTGGSVSTLTIQRTQQEDSAVYLCASSLALHTGELFFGEGSRLTVL.

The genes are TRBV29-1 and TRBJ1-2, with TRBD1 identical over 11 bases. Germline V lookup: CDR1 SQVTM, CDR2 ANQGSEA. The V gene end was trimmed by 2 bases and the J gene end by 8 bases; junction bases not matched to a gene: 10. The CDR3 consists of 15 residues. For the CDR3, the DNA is TGCAGCGTTGAAAGTGTGTACGGGACAGGGGGAGGCTACACCTTC. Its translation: CSVESVYGTGGGYTF.

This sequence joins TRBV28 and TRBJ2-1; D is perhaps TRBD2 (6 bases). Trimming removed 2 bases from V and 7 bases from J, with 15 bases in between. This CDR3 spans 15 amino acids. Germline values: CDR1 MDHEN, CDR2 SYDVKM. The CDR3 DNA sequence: TGTGCCAGCAGTTTAATGGGGCCGGGGGTGAATGAGCAGTTCTTC. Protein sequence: CASSLMGPGVNEQFF. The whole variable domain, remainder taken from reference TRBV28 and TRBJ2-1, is DVKVTQSSRYLVKRTGEKVFLECVQDMDHENMFWYRQDPGLGLRLIYFSYDVKMKEKGDIPEGYSVSREKKERFSLILESASTNQTSMYLCASSLMGPGVNEQFFGPGTRLTVL.

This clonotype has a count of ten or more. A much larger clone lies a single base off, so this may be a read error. The CDR3 DNA is TGCAGTGCTAGAGGTCCTAGCGGGGTTCCCGAGCAGTACTTC. Its translation: CSARGPSGVPEQYF. The chain carries TRBV20-1 and TRBJ2-7; TRBD2 matches 9 bases. The J segment lost 6 bases and the V segment lost 1 base, leaving 7 bases of the junction unmatched. This CDR3 spans 14 amino acids. Germline V gives CDR1 DFQATT, CDR2 SNEGSKA (reference sequence).

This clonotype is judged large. The CDR3 spells CASSQEGTGNTDTQYF. The CDR3 DNA follows: TGTGCCAGCAGCCAAGAAGGGACAGGGAACACAGATACGCAGTATTTT. The J gene is TRBJ2-3, the V gene TRBV14; 9 bases match TRBD1. In germline, CDR1 is SGHDN, CDR2 FVKESK. The V segment lost 0 bases and the J segment 2 bases; nucleotides outside the gene matches: 3. The CDR3 covers 16 residues.

CDR3 in amino acids: CASRDRINEKLFF. CDR3 bases: TGTGCCAGCAGGGACAGAATTAATGAAAAACTGTTTTTT. The chain uses TRBV2 and TRBJ1-4; D possibly corresponds to TRBD1 (6 bases). From germline, CDR1 is SNHLY and CDR2 FYNNEI. This CDR3 has 13 amino acids. V was clipped by 6 bases and J by 4 bases, with 9 bases between them.

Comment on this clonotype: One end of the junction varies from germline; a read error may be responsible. The CDR3 protein is CASSGQWNSPPPF. DNA of the CDR3: TGTGCCAGTTCGGGACAGTGGAATTCACCCCCCCCCTTT. The genes are TRBV2 and TRBJ1-6; 7 bases fit TRBD1. Germline assignment: CDR1 SNHLY and CDR2 FYNNEI. The CDR3 loop spans 13 amino acids.

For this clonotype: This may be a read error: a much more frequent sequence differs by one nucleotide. The CDR3 bases are TGTGCCACCTGGGCGTCCGCCGGGGAGCTGTTTTTT. Its translation: CATWASAGELFF. The chain couples TRBV19 to TRBJ2-2; unclear D gene. The CDR3 loop spans 12 amino acids. Germline CDR1 LNHDA, CDR2 SQIVND (reference sequence). Trimming pared 10 bases from V and 6 bases from J, leaving 12 bases between.

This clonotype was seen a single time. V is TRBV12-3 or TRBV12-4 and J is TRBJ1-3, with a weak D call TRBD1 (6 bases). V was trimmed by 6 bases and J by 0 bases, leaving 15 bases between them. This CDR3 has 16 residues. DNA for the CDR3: TGTGCCAGCAGCCTTGAGGGGGGTTACTCTGGAAACACCATATATTTT. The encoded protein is CASSLEGGYSGNTIYF.

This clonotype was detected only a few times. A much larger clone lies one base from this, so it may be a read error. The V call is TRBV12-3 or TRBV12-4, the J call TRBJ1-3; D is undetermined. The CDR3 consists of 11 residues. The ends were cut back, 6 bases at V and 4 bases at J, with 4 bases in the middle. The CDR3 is CASRNGNTIYF. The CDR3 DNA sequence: TGTGCCAGCAGGAACGGAAACACCATATATTTT.

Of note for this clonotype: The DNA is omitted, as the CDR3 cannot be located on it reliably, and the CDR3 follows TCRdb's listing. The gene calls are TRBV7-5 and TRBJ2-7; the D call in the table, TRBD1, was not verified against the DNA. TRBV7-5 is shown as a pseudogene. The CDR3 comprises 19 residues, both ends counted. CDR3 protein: CISVPAASSRDLSSYEQYF.

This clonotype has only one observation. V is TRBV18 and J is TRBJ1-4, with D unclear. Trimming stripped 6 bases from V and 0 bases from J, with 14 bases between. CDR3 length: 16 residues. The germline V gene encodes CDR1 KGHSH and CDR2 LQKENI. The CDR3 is CASSLHLETTNEKLFF. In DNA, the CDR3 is TGTGCCAGCTCGCTTCACCTCGAGACAACTAATGAAAAACTGTTTTTT.